These 8 T cell receptor beta chains share one sample of origin, sequenced in a study of CD8 T cells in Susac syndrome. RNA amounts of 0.5 to 1 ug underwent reverse transcription with random hexamers. TCRdb re-analysed the immunoSEQ multiplex PCR reads in MiXCR, keeping a single row per CDR3 protein. The sample has tens of thousands of distinct CDR3 sequences, 85% to 95% seen once. The source material was CD4+ T cells from PBMCs. Receptors were obtained from a human donor with Susac syndrome.

A few counts support this clonotype. The V and J genes are TRBV7-2 and TRBJ1-5; tentatively, D is TRBD1 (6 bases). Germline values: CDR1 SGHTA, CDR2 FQGNSA. Between the trimmed V and J ends, which lost 5 bases and 2 bases, there was a span of 10 bases. CDR3 length: 14 residues. CDR3: CASSARGGNQPQHF. CDR3 in DNA: TGTGCCAGCAGCGCAAGGGGGGGCAATCAGCCCCAGCATTTT.

The J gene is TRBJ1-5, the V gene TRBV19, with a tentative D call TRBD1 (5 bases). V lost 5 bases, J lost 1 base, and 15 bases lay in between. Germline V gene sequence: CDR1 LNHDA, CDR2 SQIVND (reference sequence). The CDR3 is made up of 16 amino acids. The CDR3 nucleotides read TGTGCCAGTAGTGGGGCGGCGGGGCTCAGCAATCAGCCCCAGCATTTT. Translated: CASSGAAGLSNQPQHF. Using reference TRBV19 and TRBJ1-5 for the parts outside the CDR3, the full variable domain is DGGITQSPKYLFRKEGQNVTLSCEQNLNHDAMYWYRQDPGQGLRLIYYSQIVNDFQKGDIAEGYSVSREKKESFPLTVTSAQKNPTAFYLCASSGAAGLSNQPQHFGDGTRLSIL.

The table lists this clonotype with a count of one. This rearrangement joins TRBV19 to TRBJ1-1, with unresolved D. V was pared by 5 bases and J by 1 base, with 2 bases between. There are 11 residues in the CDR3. Germline CDR1 LNHDA, CDR2 SQIVND (reference sequence). The CDR3 loop is CASSPNTEAFF. The CDR3 bases are TGTGCCAGTAGTCCGAACACTGAAGCTTTCTTT.

The chain uses TRBV2 and TRBJ1-6, with D possibly TRBD1 on 5 matching bases. V was shortened by 3 bases and J by 9 bases, with 24 bases between the two germline ends. Germline V CDR1 and CDR2: SNHLY, FYNNEI. The CDR3 has 18 residues. The DNA of the CDR3 is TGTGCCAGCAGTGATTCAACAGGTGCGGGATTCTCGGGTTCACCCCTCCACTTT. Its translation: CASSDSTGAGFSGSPLHF. The full variable domain, in which reference TRBV2 and TRBJ1-6 provide the parts outside the CDR3, is EPEVTQTPSHQVTQMGQEVILRCVPISNHLYFYWYRQILGQKVEFLVSFYNNEISEKSEIFDDQFSVERPDGSNFTLKIRSTKLEDSAMYFCASSDSTGAGFSGSPLHFGNGTRLTVT.

This clonotype was picked up one time. The chain combines TRBV3-1 with TRBJ2-1; TRBD2 aligns across 9 bases. Trimming removed 4 bases from V and 6 bases from J; junction bases left unmatched: 10. CDR1 and CDR2 (germline): LGHDT, YNNKEL (reference sequence). The CDR3 is 16 residues long. The chain's CDR3 is CASSPNRAGGSNEQFF. CDR3 coding DNA: TGTGCCAGCAGCCCCAACCGGGCGGGGGGGAGCAATGAGCAGTTCTTC.

This clonotype was seen only once. The DNA is left out, because the CDR3 cannot be placed on it with certainty; the CDR3 is given as TCRdb lists it. This sequence joins TRBV21-1 and TRBJ2-7; the DNA was not used to check the table's D call, TRBD1. TRBV21-1 is a documented pseudogene. The CDR3 has 16 amino acids, counting both end residues. CDR3 protein: CASSKWGTGATYEQYF.

This chain links TRBV25-1 with TRBJ2-7; D remains unclear. V lost 1 base and J 6 bases, leaving 7 bases between the germline ends. The CDR3 is 12 residues long. Germline lookup yields CDR1 MGHDK and CDR2 SYGVNS. The CDR3 sequence is CASSELGIEQYF. DNA for the CDR3: TGTGCCAGCAGTGAATTGGGTATCGAGCAGTACTTC.

The V and J genes are TRBV12-3 or TRBV12-4 and TRBJ1-2, with D tentatively TRBD1 (6 bases). The CDR3 is made up of 12 amino acids. The germline V and J ends were trimmed by 3 bases and 6 bases, with 8 bases remaining between them. The DNA of the CDR3 is TGTGCCAGCAGTTTGGGGGGCCATGGCTACACCTTC. Translation gives CASSLGGHGYTF.